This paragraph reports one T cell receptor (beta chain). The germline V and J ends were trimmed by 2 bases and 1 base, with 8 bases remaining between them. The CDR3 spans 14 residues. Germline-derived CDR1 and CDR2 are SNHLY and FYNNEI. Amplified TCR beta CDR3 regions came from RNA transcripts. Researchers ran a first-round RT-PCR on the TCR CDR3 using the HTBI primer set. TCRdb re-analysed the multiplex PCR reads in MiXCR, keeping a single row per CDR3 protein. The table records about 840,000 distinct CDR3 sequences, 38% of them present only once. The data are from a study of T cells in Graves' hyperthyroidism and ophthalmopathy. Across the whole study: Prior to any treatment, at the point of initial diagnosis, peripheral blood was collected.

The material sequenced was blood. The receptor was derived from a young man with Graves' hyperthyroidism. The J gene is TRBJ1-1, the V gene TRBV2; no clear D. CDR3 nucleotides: TGTGCCAGCAGTGAATCCCGGCAGAACACTGAAGCTTTCTTT. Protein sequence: CASSESRQNTEAFF.